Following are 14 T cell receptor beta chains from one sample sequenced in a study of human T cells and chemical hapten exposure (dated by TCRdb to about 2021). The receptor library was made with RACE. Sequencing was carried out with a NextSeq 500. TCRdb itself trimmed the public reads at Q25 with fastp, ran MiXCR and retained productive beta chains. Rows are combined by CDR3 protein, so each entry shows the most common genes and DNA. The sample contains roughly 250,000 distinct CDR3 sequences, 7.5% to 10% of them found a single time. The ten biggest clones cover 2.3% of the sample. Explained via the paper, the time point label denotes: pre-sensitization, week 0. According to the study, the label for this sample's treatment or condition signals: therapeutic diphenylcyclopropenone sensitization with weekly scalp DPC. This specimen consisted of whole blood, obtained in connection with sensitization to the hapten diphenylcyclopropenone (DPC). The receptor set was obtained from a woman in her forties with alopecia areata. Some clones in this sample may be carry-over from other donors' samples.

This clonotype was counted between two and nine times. The DNA of the CDR3 is TGTGCCAGCAGCCAAAACGAAGAAGAGACCCAGTACTTC. It yields the protein CASSQNEEETQYF. The chain joins TRBV14 to TRBJ2-5; D is ambiguous. Germline V lookup: CDR1 SGHDN, CDR2 FVKESK. V gave up 2 bases and J gave up 3 bases, with 7 bases separating them. This CDR3 region has 13 residues.

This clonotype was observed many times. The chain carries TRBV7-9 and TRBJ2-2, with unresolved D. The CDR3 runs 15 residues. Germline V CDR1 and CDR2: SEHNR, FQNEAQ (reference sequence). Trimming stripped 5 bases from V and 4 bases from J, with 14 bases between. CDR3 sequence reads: CASSPTSARTGELFF. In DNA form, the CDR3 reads TGTGCCAGCAGCCCCACGAGCGCCCGCACCGGGGAGCTGTTTTTT.

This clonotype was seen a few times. The CDR3 region is CASSFLGGPNEQFF. CDR3 in DNA: TGTGCCAGCAGCTTTCTGGGCGGGCCCAATGAGCAGTTCTTC. The chain carries TRBV5-5 and TRBJ2-1; possibly TRBD2 for D (5 bases). Germline lookup yields CDR1 SGHKS and CDR2 YYEKEE (reference sequence). This CDR3 comprises 14 residues. V gave up 2 bases and J gave up 6 bases, with 12 bases separating them.

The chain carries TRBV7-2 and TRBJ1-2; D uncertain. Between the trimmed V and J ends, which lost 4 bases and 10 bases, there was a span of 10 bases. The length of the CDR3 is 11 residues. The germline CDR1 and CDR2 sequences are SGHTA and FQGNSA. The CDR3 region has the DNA TGTGCCAGCAGCTCTTCTCCGGTCTACACCTTC. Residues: CASSSSPVYTF.

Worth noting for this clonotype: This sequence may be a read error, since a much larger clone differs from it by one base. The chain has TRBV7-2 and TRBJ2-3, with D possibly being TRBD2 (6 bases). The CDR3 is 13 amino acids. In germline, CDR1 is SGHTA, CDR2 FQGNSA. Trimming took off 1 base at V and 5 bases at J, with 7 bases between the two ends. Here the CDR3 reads CASSLVGGDTQYF. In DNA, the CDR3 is TGTGCCAGCAGCTTAGTCGGGGGAGATACGCAGTATTTT.

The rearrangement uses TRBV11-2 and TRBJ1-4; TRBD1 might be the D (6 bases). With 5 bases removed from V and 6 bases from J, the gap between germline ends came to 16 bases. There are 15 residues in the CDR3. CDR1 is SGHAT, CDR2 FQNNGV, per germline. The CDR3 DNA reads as TGTGCCAGCAGCCCCGACCTGGACAGCCATGAAAAACTGTTTTTT. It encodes CASSPDLDSHEKLFF.

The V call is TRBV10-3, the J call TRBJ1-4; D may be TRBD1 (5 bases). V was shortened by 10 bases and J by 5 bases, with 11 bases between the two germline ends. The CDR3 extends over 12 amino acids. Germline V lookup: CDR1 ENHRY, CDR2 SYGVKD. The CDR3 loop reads CATGTPNEKLFF. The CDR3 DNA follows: TGTGCCACCGGGACCCCGAATGAAAAACTGTTTTTT.

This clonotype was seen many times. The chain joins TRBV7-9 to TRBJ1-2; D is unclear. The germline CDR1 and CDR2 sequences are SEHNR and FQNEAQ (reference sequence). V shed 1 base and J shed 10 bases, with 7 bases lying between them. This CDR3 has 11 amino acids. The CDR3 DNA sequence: TGTGCCAGCAGCTTAGGGTTTTACTACACCTTC. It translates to CASSLGFYYTF.

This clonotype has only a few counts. In DNA form, the CDR3 reads TGTGCCAGCAGTTTGCTTACTGGCGGCCACGAGCAGTACTTC. Its translation is CASSLLTGGHEQYF. The chain has TRBV28 and TRBJ2-7; D unclear. The germline V gene encodes CDR1 MDHEN and CDR2 SYDVKM. Trimming took off 3 bases at V and 5 bases at J, with 14 bases between the two ends. CDR3 size: 14 residues.

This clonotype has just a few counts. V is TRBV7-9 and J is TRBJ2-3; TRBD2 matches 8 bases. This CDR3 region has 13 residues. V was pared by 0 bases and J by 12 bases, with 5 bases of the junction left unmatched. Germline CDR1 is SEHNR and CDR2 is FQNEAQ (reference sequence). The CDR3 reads CASSLAPGGAQYF. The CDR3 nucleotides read TGTGCCAGCAGCTTAGCGCCGGGAGGGGCACAGTATTTT.

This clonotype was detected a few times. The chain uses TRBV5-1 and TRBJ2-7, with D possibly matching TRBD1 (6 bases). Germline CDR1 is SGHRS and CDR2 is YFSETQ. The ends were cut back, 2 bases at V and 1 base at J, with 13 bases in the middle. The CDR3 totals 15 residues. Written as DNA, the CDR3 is TGCGCCAGCAGCTTACAGGGAGAGAGGTCCTACGAGCAGTACTTC. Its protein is CASSLQGERSYEQYF.

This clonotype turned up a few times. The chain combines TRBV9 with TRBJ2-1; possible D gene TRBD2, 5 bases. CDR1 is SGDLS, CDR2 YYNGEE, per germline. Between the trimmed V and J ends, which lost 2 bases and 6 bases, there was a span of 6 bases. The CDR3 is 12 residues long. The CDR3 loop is CASSVDFNEQFF. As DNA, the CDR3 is TGTGCCAGCAGCGTGGACTTCAATGAGCAGTTCTTC. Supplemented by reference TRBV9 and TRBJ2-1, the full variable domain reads DSGVTQTPKHLITATGQRVTLRCSPRSGDLSVYWYQQSLDQGLQFLIQYYNGEERAKGNILERFSAQQFPDLHSELNLSSLELGDSALYFCASSVDFNEQFFGPGTRLTVL.

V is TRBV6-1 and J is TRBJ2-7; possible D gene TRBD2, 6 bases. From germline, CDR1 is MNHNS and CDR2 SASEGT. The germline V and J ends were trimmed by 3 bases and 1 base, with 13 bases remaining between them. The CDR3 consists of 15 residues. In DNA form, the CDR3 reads TGTGCCAGCAGTGATAATAGCGGAAAATCCTACGAGCAGTACTTC. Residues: CASSDNSGKSYEQYF.

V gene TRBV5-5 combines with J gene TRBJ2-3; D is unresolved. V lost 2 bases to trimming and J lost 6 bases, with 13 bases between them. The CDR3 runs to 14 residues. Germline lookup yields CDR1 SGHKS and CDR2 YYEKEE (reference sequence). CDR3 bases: TGTGCCAGCAGCTTAGGCACAGCAGCCGATACGCAGTATTTT. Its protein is CASSLGTAADTQYF.